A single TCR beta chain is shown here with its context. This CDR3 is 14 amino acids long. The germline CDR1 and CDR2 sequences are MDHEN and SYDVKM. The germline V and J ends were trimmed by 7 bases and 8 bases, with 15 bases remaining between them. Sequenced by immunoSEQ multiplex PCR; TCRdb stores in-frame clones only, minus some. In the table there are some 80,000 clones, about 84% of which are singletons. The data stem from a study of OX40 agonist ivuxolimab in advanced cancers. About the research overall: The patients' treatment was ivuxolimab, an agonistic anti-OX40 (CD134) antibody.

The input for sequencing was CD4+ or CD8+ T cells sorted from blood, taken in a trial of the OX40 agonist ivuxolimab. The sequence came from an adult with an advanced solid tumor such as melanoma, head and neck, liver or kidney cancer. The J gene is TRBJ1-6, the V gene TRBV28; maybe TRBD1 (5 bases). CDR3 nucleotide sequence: TGTGCCAGCAAGGTTGGGACGGATTATTCACCCCTCCACTTT. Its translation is CASKVGTDYSPLHF.